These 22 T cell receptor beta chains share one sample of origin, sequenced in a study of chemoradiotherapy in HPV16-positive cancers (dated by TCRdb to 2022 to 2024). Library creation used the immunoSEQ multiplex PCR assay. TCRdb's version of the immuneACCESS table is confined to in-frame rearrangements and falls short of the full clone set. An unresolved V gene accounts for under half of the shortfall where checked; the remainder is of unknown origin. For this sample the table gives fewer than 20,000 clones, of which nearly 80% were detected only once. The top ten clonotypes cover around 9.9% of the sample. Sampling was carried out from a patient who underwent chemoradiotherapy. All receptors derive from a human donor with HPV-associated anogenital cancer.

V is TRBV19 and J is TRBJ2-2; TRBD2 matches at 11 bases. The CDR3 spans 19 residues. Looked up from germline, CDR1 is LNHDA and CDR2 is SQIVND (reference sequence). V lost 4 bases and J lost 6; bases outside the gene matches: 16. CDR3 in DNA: TGTGCCAGTAGTAATCGGGGGACTAGCGGTATAACCGGGGCCGGGGAGCTGTTTTTT. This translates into CASSNRGTSGITGAGELFF. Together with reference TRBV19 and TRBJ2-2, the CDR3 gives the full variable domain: DGGITQSPKYLFRKEGQNVTLSCEQNLNHDAMYWYRQDPGQGLRLIYYSQIVNDFQKGDIAEGYSVSREKKESFPLTVTSAQKNPTAFYLCASSNRGTSGITGAGELFFGEGSRLTVL.

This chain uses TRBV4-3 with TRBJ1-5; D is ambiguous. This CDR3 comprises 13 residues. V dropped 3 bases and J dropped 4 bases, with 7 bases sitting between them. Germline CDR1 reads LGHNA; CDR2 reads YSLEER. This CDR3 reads CASSHLLNQPQHF. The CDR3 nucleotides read TGCGCCAGCAGCCACCTACTTAATCAGCCCCAGCATTTT.

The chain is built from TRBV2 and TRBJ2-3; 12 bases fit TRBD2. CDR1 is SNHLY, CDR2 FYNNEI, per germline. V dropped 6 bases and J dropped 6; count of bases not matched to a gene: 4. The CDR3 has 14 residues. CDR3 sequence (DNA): TGTGCCAGCAGCCTAGCGGGGGGGGAGGATACGCAGTATTTT. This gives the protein CASSLAGGEDTQYF.

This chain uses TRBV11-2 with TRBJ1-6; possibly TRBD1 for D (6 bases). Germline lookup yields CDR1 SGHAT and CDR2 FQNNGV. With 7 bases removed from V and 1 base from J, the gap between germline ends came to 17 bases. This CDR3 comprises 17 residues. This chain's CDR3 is CASTFTNRVSYNSPLHF. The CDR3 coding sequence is TGTGCCAGCACCTTTACCAACAGGGTTTCCTATAATTCACCCCTCCACTTT.

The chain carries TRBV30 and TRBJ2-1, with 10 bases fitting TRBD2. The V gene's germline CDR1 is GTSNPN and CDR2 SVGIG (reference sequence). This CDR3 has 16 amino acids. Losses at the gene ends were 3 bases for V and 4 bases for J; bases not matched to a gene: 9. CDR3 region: CAWSGISSGGYNEQFF. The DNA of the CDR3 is TGTGCCTGGAGCGGGATTTCTAGCGGGGGATACAATGAGCAGTTCTTC.

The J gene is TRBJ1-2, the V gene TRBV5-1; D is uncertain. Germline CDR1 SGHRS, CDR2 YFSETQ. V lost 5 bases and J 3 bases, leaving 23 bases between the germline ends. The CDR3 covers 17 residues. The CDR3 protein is CASRTHPTVGFDYGYTF. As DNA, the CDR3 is TGCGCCAGCAGAACCCACCCTACAGTGGGGTTTGACTATGGCTACACCTTC.

Here the CDR3 reads CASSLPRALNTEAFF. DNA of the CDR3: TGTGCCAGCAGCTTACCGCGGGCCTTGAACACTGAAGCTTTCTTT. The chain has TRBV5-4 and TRBJ1-1; D is unresolved. CDR3 size: 15 residues. V was pared by 2 bases and J by 0 bases, with 11 bases between. The V gene's germline CDR1 is SGHNT and CDR2 YYREEE (reference sequence).

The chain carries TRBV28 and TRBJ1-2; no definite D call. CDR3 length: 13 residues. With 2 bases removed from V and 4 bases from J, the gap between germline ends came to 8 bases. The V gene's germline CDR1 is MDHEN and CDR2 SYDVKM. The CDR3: CASSLKDTYGYTF. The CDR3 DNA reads TGTGCCAGCAGTTTAAAGGATACCTATGGCTACACCTTC.

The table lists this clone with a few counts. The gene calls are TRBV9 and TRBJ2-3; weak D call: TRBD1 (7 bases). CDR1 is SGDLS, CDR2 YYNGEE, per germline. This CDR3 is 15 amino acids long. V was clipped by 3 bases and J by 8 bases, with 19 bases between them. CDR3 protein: CASSEGTRAGGTQYF. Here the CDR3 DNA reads TGTGCCAGCAGCGAGGGGACTCGCGCAGGGGGTACGCAGTATTTT.

CDR3: CASSSGIGELFF. Written as DNA, the CDR3 is TGTGCCAGCAGTTCAGGGATCGGGGAGCTGTTTTTT. The gene calls are TRBV6-6 and TRBJ2-2; D is perhaps TRBD1 (5 bases). CDR3 size: 12 residues. With 4 bases removed from V and 7 bases from J, the gap between germline ends came to 7 bases. Germline CDR1 reads MNHNY; CDR2 reads SVGAGI (reference sequence).

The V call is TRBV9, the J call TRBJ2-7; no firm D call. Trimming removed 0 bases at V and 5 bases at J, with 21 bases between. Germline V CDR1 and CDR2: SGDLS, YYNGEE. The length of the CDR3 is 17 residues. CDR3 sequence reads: CASSVVSLLPFGDEQYF. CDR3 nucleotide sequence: TGTGCCAGCAGCGTAGTATCCCTACTTCCCTTCGGCGACGAGCAGTACTTC.

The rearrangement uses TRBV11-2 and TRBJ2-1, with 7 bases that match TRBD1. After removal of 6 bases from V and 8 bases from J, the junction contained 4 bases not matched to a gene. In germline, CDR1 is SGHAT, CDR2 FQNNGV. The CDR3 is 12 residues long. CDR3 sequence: CASSEQGYEQFF. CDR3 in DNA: TGTGCCAGCAGTGAACAGGGGTATGAGCAGTTCTTC.

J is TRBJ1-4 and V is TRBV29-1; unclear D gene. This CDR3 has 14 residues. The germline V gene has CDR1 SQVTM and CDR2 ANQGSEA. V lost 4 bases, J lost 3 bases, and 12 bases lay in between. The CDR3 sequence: CSVVMGPANEKLFF. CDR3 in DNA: TGCAGCGTTGTCATGGGTCCCGCTAATGAAAAACTGTTTTTT.

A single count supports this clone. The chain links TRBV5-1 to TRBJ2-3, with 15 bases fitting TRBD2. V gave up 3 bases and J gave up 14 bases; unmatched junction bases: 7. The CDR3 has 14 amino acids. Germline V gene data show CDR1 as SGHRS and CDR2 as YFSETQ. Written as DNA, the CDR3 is TGCGCCAGCAGCTACCGGACTAGCGGGGGGGCGGGGTATTTT. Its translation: CASSYRTSGGAGYF.

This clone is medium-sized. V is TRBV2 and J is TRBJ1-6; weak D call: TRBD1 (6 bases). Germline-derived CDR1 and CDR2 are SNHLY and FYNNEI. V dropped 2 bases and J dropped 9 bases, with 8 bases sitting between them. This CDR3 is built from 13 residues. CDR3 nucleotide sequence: TGTGCCAGCAGTGAACAGGGGCTTTCACCCCTCCACTTT. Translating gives CASSEQGLSPLHF.

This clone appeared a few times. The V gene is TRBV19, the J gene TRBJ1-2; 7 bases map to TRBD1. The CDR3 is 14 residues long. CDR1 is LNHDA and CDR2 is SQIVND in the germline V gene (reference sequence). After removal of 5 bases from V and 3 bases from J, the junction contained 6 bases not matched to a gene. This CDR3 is CASSSRQGHYGYTF. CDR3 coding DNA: TGTGCCAGTAGTTCCCGACAGGGTCACTATGGCTACACCTTC.

The CDR3 reads CASSLLGGALDIQYF. For the CDR3, the DNA is TGCGCCAGCAGCTTGTTAGGGGGCGCTTTGGACATTCAGTACTTC. J is TRBJ2-4 and V is TRBV5-1; TRBD1 matches 7 bases. V gave up 1 base and J gave up 8 bases; unmatched junction bases: 9. Germline V gene data show CDR1 as SGHRS and CDR2 as YFSETQ. The CDR3 length is 15 residues.

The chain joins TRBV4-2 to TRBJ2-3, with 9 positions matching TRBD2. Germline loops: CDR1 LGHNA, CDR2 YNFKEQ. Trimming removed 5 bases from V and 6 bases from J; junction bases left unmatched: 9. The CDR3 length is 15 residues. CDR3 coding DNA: TGTGCCAGCAGCAAAAGCGGGGGGAAGATCGATACGCAGTATTTT. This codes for CASSKSGGKIDTQYF.

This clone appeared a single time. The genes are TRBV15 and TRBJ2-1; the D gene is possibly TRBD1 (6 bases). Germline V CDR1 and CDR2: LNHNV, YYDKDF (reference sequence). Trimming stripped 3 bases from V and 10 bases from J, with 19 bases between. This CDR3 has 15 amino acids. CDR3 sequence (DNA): TGTGCCACCAGCAGTAGCCCCCACAGGGTAGGCGAGCAGTTCTTC. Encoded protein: CATSSSPHRVGEQFF.

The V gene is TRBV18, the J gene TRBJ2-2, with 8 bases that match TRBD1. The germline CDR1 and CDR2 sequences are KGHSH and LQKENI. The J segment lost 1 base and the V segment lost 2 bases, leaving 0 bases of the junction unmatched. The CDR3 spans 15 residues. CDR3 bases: TGTGCCAGCTCACCAGGGACAGGGAACACCGGGGAGCTGTTTTTT. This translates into CASSPGTGNTGELFF.

The DNA of the CDR3 is TGTGCCAGCAGCCTGTCAGGGAGCTATGGCTACACCTTC. Translated, it gives CASSLSGSYGYTF. The rearrangement joins TRBV6-1 to TRBJ1-2, with D possibly TRBD1 on 5 matching bases. The length of the CDR3 is 13 residues. The V end was cut by 6 bases, the J end by 4 bases, with 12 bases between. Germline lookup yields CDR1 MNHNS and CDR2 SASEGT.

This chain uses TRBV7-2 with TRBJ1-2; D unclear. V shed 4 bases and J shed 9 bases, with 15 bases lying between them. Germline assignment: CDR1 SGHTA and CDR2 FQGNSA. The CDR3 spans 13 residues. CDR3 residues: CASSSGFVDSYTF. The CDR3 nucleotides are TGTGCCAGCAGCTCGGGGTTCGTGGATAGCTACACCTTC.